This entry describes one TCR beta chain. Its antigen remains undetermined. No qualities accompany the bases; no much larger clone lies one base away. Whole blood was collected in K2EDTA tubes by collaborating institutions according to the institutions' own protocols. For TCRbeta analysis, collaborators shipped samples in one of three forms: frozen whole blood, isolated PBMCs, or DNA extracted from either of those sample types. TCRbeta CDR3 regions were amplified from genomic DNA by means of the immunoSEQ Assay, a bias-controlled multiplex PCR. The study's processing was this. Within the assay, amplification of reference gene primers was used to estimate how many nucleated cells each sample contained. Sequence reads were collapsed and filtered to measure the absolute abundance of every unique TCRbeta CDR3 rearrangement. For each sample, productive Simpson clonality was calculated as the square root of Simpson's diversity index across productive rearrangements. This immuneACCESS table, as held by TCRdb, lists in-frame sequences with V and J called but not all clones. Of the missing ones, under half trace to an unresolved V gene in checked studies; the others have no known cause. Clone size and the V and J calls come from that table; the DNA yielded D and trimming. For this sample the table gives some 400,000 clones, of which 85% to 90% were detected only once. Of the sample, 3% falls within the top ten clones.

These data belong to a study of blood T cell repertoires in COVID-19 (TCRdb year 2020). Background for the entire study: The collaborator samples originated in the United States, Italy and Spain and spanned the acute and convalescent phases of COVID-19. The prospective study material was composed of cDNA or gDNA derived from T cells, B-cell-depleted T cells, or PBMCs. Deeply sampled blood TCRbeta repertoires from subjects exposed to, actively infected with, or recovered from COVID-19 were included in the dataset. The repertoires were released in a freely available public database meant as a resource for research on the immune response to SARS-CoV-2. The samples were drawn from the first 160 participants of the ongoing ImmuneRACE study and from under 1,500 subjects provided by 6 global collaborators. Nearly every sample came with metadata listing a de-identified subject ID, COVID-19 status, age in years and sex. Where available, HLA class I and class II types were obtained from metadata supplied by the sample provider rather than from assay-based typing.

Broad study findings and their caveats: How much clinical and demographic metadata was included differed by source and by participant, and the metadata was provided uncurated.

The CDR3 goes from the cysteine to the phenylalanine over 12 residues. Only the CDR3 DNA is retained, 36 bases long and in frame from the first base. Trimming removed 5 bases from V and 9 bases from J, leaving 11 bases between the germline ends. The material sequenced was peripheral blood. The receptor chain draws on TRBV12-3 or TRBV12-4 and TRBJ1-5, and perhaps TRBD1 as D gene, on 5 matching bases. This TCR was sampled from a human donor in a cohort sampled during active COVID-19. The DNA is TGTGCCAGCAGTCGTCCAGGGCGGCCCCAGCATTTT. It codes for CASSRPGRPQHF.